Shown below are 2 T cell receptor beta chains from a single sample sequenced in a study of T-cell memory formation after mild COVID-19. TCRdb passed the 5' RACE reads through MiXCR, listing each CDR3 protein once. Among 160,000 or so distinct CDR3 sequences listed, 25% to 40% were seen once. Material for sequencing was PBMCs or a T cell subset sorted from them (not recorded which). The source is an adult woman who had mild COVID-19 (a few samples of this study predate the infection). Cell type and time point are not known.

CDR3 bases: TGCGCCAGCAGCATACAGGGTAGACGGCATGGGTATGGTGAAGCTTTCTTT. Translating it yields CASSIQGRRHGYGEAFF. The chain uses TRBV5-1 and TRBJ1-1, with D possibly matching TRBD1 (6 bases). V was pared by 4 bases and J by 7 bases, with 26 bases between. The CDR3 consists of 17 residues. Germline CDR1 SGHRS, CDR2 YFSETQ.

This clonotype was found many times. The chain is built from TRBV18 and TRBJ1-1; a weak D match, TRBD1 (6 bases). The V end was cut by 6 bases, the J end by 11 bases, with 34 bases between. This CDR3 has 18 amino acids. Germline CDR1 and CDR2: KGHSH and LQKENI. CDR3 loop: CASSGPGQLGTSGLVAFF. DNA of the CDR3: TGTGCCAGCTCCGGGCCGGGACAACTCGGAACGTCCGGTTTGGTCGCTTTCTTT.